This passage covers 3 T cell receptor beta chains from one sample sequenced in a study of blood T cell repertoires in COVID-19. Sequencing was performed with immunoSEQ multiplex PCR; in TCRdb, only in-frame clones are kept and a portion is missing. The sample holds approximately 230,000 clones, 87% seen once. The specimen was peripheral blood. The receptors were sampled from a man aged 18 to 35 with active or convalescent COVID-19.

The CDR3 region has the DNA TGTGCCAGCAGCAAAACCGGGACAAAGAATGAAAAACTGTTTTTT. Translating it yields CASSKTGTKNEKLFF. The V call is TRBV7-9, the J call TRBJ1-4, with D perhaps matching TRBD1 (6 bases). Between the trimmed V and J ends, which lost 5 bases and 5 bases, there was a span of 15 bases. The CDR3 spans 15 residues. Germline-derived CDR1 and CDR2 are SEHNR and FQNEAQ (reference sequence).

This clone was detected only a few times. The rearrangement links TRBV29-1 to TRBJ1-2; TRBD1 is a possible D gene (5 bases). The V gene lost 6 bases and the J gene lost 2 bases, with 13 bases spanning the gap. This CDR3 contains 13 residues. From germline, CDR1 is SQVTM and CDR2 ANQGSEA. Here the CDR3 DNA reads TGCAGCGTGGGGAGGGACGGAAACTATGGCTACACCTTC. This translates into CSVGRDGNYGYTF.

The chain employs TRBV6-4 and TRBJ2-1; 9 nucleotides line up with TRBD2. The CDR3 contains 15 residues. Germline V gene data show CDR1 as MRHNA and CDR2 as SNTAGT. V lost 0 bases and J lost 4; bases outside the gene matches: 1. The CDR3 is CASSDSTSGYNEQFF. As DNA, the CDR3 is TGTGCCAGCAGTGACTCGACTAGCGGTTACAATGAGCAGTTCTTC.